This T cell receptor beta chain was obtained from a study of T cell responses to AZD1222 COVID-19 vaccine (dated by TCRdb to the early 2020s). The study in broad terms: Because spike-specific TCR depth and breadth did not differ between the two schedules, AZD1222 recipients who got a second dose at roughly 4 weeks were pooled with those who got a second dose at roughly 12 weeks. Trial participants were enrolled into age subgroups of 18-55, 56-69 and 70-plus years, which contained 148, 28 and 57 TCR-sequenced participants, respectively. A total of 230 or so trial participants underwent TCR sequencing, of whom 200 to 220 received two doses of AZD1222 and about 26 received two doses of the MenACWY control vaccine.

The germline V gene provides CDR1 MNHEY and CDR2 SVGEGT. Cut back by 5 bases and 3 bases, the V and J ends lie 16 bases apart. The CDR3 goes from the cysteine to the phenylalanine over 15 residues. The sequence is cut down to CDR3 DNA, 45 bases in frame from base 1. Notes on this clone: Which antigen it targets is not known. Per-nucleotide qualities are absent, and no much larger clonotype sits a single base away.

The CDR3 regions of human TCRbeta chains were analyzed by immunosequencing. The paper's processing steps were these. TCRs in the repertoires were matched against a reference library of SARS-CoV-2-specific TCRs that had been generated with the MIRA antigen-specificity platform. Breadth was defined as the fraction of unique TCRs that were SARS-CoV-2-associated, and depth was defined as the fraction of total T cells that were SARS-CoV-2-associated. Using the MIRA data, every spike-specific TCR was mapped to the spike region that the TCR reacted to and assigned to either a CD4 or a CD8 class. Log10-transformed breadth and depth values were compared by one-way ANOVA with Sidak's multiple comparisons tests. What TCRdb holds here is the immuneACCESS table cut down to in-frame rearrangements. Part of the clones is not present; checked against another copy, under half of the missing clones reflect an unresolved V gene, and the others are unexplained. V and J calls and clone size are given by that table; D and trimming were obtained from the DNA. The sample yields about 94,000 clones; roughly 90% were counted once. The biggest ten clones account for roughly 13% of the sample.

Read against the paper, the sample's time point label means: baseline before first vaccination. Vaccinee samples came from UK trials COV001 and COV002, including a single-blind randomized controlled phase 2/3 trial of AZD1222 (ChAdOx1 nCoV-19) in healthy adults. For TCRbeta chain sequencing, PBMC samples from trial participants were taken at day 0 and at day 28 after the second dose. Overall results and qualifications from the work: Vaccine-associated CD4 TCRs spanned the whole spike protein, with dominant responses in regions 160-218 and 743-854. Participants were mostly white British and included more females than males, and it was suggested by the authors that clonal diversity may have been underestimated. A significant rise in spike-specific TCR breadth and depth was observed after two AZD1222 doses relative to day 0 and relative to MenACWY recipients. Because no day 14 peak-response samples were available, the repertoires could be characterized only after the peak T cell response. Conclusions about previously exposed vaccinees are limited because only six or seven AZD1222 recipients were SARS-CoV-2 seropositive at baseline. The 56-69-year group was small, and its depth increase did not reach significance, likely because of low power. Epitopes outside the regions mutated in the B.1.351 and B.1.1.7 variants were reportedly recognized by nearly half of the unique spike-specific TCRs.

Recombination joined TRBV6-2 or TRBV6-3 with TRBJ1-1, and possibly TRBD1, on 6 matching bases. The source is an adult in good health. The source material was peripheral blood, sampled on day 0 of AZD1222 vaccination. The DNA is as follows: TGTGCCAGCAGTAGAGGGGTGGCAGGGGACACTGAAGCTTTCTTT. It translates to CASSRGVAGDTEAFF.